Presented here are 20 T cell receptor beta chains from one specimen sequenced in a study of blood T cells in healthy people across ages. The authors ran a second PCR of roughly 6 to 12 cycles using a sample-barcoded 5' primer and a J-beta primer mix. TCRdb recomputed calls from the 5' RACE reads with MiXCR, one row per CDR3 protein. The sample lists approximately 800,000 distinct CDR3 sequences; 20% to 25% were seen once. These data are also associated with another study on T cells of mothers and their children.

Sequences were obtained from blood. The receptors were gathered from a boy younger than 18 in good health.

The chain employs TRBV6-2 or TRBV6-3 and TRBJ2-5; D remains ambiguous. The J call could be wrong; TRBJ2-7 is a better fit for the DNA end. Germline values: CDR1 MNHEY, CDR2 SVGEGT. CDR3 length: 13 amino acids. The CDR3 loop reads CASSYGQPYEQYF. In DNA, the CDR3 is TGTGCCAGCAGTTATGGGCAGCCCTACGAGCAGTACTTC.

In DNA form, the CDR3 reads TGTGCCAGCACCTATCAGGGCAGGGAGCCCGGGGAGCTGTTTTTT. This translates into CASTYQGREPGELFF. The chain joins TRBV7-3 to TRBJ2-2, with D tentatively TRBD1 or TRBD2 (5 bases each). Germline V gene lookup returns CDR1 SGHTA and CDR2 FQGTGA. There are 15 residues in the CDR3. The germline V and J ends were trimmed by 7 bases and 6 bases, with 18 bases remaining between them.

This clonotype was counted between two and nine times. This chain uses TRBV27 with TRBJ1-1; weak D call: TRBD1 (5 bases). The CDR3 loop spans 15 amino acids. The V gene lost 3 bases and the J gene lost 5 bases, with 16 bases spanning the gap. Germline CDR1 is MNHEY and CDR2 is SMNVEV (reference sequence). Here the CDR3 DNA reads TGTGCCAGCAGTTTTCCAGGGAAGGTTGGAACTGAAGCTTTCTTT. This codes for CASSFPGKVGTEAFF.

This clonotype has only a few counts. The rearrangement joins TRBV7-9 to TRBJ2-7; possible D gene TRBD1, 5 bases. Germline loops: CDR1 SEHNR, CDR2 FQNEAQ (reference sequence). Trimming pared 5 bases from V and 0 bases from J, leaving 11 bases between. The CDR3 loop spans 14 amino acids. The CDR3 coding sequence is TGTGCCAGCAGCCAGGACAAAAGCTCCTACGAGCAGTACTTC. As protein: CASSQDKSSYEQYF.

Only a few counts were recorded for this clonotype. V is TRBV6-5 and J is TRBJ1-2, with TRBD1 as a possible D gene (5 bases). The length of the CDR3 is 13 residues. Trimming took off 1 base at V and 8 bases at J, with 11 bases between the two ends. Germline lookup yields CDR1 MNHEY and CDR2 SVGAGI. CDR3 residues: CASSYCRVGGYTF. The CDR3 DNA reads as TGTGCCAGCAGTTACTGCAGGGTTGGAGGCTACACCTTC.

This clonotype was counted between two and nine times. The chain is built from TRBV20-1 and TRBJ2-7; TRBD2 matches at 12 bases. Germline V gene lookup returns CDR1 DFQATT and CDR2 SNEGSKA (reference sequence). J gave up 6 bases and V 4 bases, and 4 bases lay outside the gene matches. This CDR3 spans 13 amino acids. The CDR3 is CSATTSGRTEQYF. In DNA, the CDR3 is TGCAGTGCTACGACTAGCGGGAGAACCGAGCAGTACTTC.

This clonotype showed up just a few times. The chain couples TRBV2 to TRBJ1-2; D gene ambiguous. Trimming took 2 bases from V and 0 from J, leaving 7 bases between them. CDR1 and CDR2 from the germline V gene are SNHLY and FYNNEI. The CDR3 is 14 residues long. The CDR3 bases are TGTGCCAGCAGTGAAACCGGGACTAACTATGGCTACACCTTC. Amino acids: CASSETGTNYGYTF.

This clonotype has more than one count but fewer than ten. J is TRBJ2-4 and V is TRBV20-1; the D gene could be TRBD1 or TRBD2 (5 bases each). Trimming pared 1 base from V and 12 bases from J, leaving 10 bases between. This CDR3 spans 11 amino acids. Germline lookup yields CDR1 DFQATT and CDR2 SNEGSKA (reference sequence). CDR3 sequence (DNA): TGCAGTGCTAGAGTAGGGACGGGTCAGTACTTC. Protein product: CSARVGTGQYF.

Only a few counts were recorded for this clonotype. The chain couples TRBV28 to TRBJ2-5; TRBD2 aligns across 8 bases. In germline, CDR1 is MDHEN, CDR2 SYDVKM. V lost 2 bases and J lost 7; bases outside the gene matches: 3. CDR3 length equals 13 residues. The DNA of the CDR3 is TGTGCCAGCAGTTTAAGCGGGAGAGGGACCCAGTACTTC. This gives the protein CASSLSGRGTQYF. The full variable domain, rest sourced from reference TRBV28 and TRBJ2-5, is DVKVTQSSRYLVKRTGEKVFLECVQDMDHENMFWYRQDPGLGLRLIYFSYDVKMKEKGDIPEGYSVSREKKERFSLILESASTNQTSMYLCASSLSGRGTQYFGPGTRLLVL.

This clonotype was found once. The rearrangement uses TRBV5-1 and TRBJ2-3; D is unclear. Germline CDR1 and CDR2: SGHRS and YFSETQ. The CDR3 extends over 16 amino acids. V was shortened by 2 bases and J by 0 bases, with 13 bases between the two germline ends. CDR3 loop: CASSFAVEISTDTQYF. CDR3 DNA sequence: TGCGCCAGCAGCTTTGCGGTGGAGATAAGCACAGATACGCAGTATTTT.

V gene TRBV10-3 combines with J gene TRBJ2-5; TRBD1 matches at 8 bases. The length of the CDR3 is 12 residues. With V trimmed by 6 bases and J by 4 bases, 1 base remained unmatched. Germline CDR1 reads ENHRY; CDR2 reads SYGVKD. In DNA, the CDR3 is TGTGCCATCAGACAGGGGGGAGAGACCCAGTACTTC. Protein: CAIRQGGETQYF.

V gene TRBV20-1 combines with J gene TRBJ2-1, with D perhaps TRBD1 or TRBD2 (6 bases each). TRBJ2-5 matches the DNA end more closely, so the J call is doubtful. CDR3 size: 14 residues. The germline CDR1 and CDR2 sequences are DFQATT and SNEGSKA (reference sequence). CDR3 region: CSARARPGAETQYF. The CDR3 DNA is TGCAGTGCTAGAGCCCGCCCGGGGGCCGAGACCCAGTACTTC.

This clonotype was detected a few times. Germline is not matched at one junction end, which may reflect a read error. The gene calls are TRBV12-5 and TRBJ2-1; perhaps TRBD1 as D (6 bases). The better agreement between TRBJ2-7 and the DNA end casts doubt on the J call. The CDR3 runs 16 residues. Germline assignment: CDR1 LGHNT and CDR2 FRNRAP. The CDR3 loop is CTSGLVYWDMTYEQYF. CDR3 nucleotides: TGTACTAGTGGTTTGGTATACTGGGACATGACCTACGAGCAGTACTTC.

The chain combines TRBV29-1 with TRBJ2-7, with 11 bases that match TRBD1. The germline V gene encodes CDR1 SQVTM and CDR2 ANQGSEA. The CDR3 extends over 15 amino acids. V lost 1 base to trimming and J lost 5 bases; unmatched junction nucleotides: 7. The CDR3 loop reads CSVEARTGGLDEQYF. The CDR3 DNA reads TGCAGCGTTGAAGCCCGGACAGGGGGCTTGGACGAGCAGTACTTC.

CDR3 sequence (DNA): TGCGCCAGCAGCTTAGGGGGACAGGCCTACTCACGGGTCGACTACGAGCAGTACTTC. Translation gives CASSLGGQAYSRVDYEQYF. The rearrangement links TRBV5-1 to TRBJ2-5, with 8 nucleotides matching TRBD1. The J call is uncertain, as TRBJ2-7 better fits the DNA end. Per the germline V gene, CDR1 is SGHRS and CDR2 is YFSETQ. This CDR3 spans 19 amino acids.

V is TRBV13 and J is TRBJ2-7; 10 bases align to TRBD1. Looked up from germline, CDR1 is PRHDT and CDR2 is FYEKMQ (reference sequence). This CDR3 spans 15 amino acids. The trim removed 5 bases at V and 3 bases at J, leaving 7 bases unmatched. In nucleotides, the CDR3 is TGTGCCAGCAGCAGAAGGACAGGGGGAATCTACGAGCAGTACTTC. This gives the protein CASSRRTGGIYEQYF. The full variable domain, its missing parts supplied by reference TRBV13 and TRBJ2-7, is AAGVIQSPRHLIKEKRETATLKCYPIPRHDTVYWYQQGPGQDPQFLISFYEKMQSDKGSIPDRFSAQQFSDYHSELNMSSLELGDSALYFCASSRRTGGIYEQYFGPGTRLTVT.

The chain links TRBV12-3 or TRBV12-4 to TRBJ1-4, with a tentative D call TRBD1 (6 bases). The CDR3 spans 16 residues. Between the trimmed V and J ends, which lost 5 bases and 5 bases, there was a span of 18 bases. This CDR3 is CASSRTGFSLNEKLFF. CDR3 coding DNA: TGTGCCAGCAGTAGAACAGGGTTTTCTTTGAATGAAAAACTGTTTTTT.

The chain combines TRBV6-2 or TRBV6-3 with TRBJ2-1, with 9 bases fitting TRBD1. The junction had 3 bases not matched to a gene; V was cut back by 4 bases and J by 8 bases. CDR1 is MNHEY and CDR2 is SVGEGT in the germline V gene. The CDR3 sequence is 13 residues long. The CDR3 reads CASSWTGDDEQFF. CDR3 sequence (DNA): TGTGCCAGCAGTTGGACAGGGGATGATGAGCAGTTCTTC.

The J gene is TRBJ2-1, the V gene TRBV29-1; D gene ambiguous. The better agreement between TRBJ2-7 and the DNA end casts doubt on the J call. Germline V gene lookup returns CDR1 SQVTM and CDR2 ANQGSEA. This CDR3 spans 12 amino acids. DNA of the CDR3: TGCAGCGTTGAAGACAACAGTGACGAGCAGTACTTC. It translates to CSVEDNSDEQYF.

The rearrangement joins TRBV7-9 to TRBJ1-1; TRBD1 aligns across 7 bases. This CDR3 comprises 15 residues. With 3 bases clipped from V and 3 bases from J, the junction kept 7 bases outside the gene matches. Germline CDR1 SEHNR, CDR2 FQNEAQ (reference sequence). Here the CDR3 reads CASSFPRGLDTEAFF. The DNA of the CDR3 is TGTGCCAGCAGCTTTCCGAGGGGGCTCGACACTGAAGCTTTCTTT.